Below, 22 T cell receptor beta chains from the same sample are listed, as sequenced in a study of blood T cell repertoires in COVID-19. Profiled with immunoSEQ multiplex PCR; TCRdb holds only in-frame clones, not every one. The sample consists of 300,000 to 350,000 clones, 88% of them appearing once. The sequencing input was PBMCs or T cells enriched from blood (not recorded which). These receptors originate from a man aged 25 to 40 who had recovered from COVID-19.

The genes are TRBV28 and TRBJ2-7, with D possibly TRBD1 on 6 matching bases. V dropped 8 bases and J dropped 0 bases, with 17 bases sitting between them. Germline values: CDR1 MDHEN, CDR2 SYDVKM. This CDR3 spans 15 amino acids. DNA for the CDR3: TGTGCCAGCGATCATTCTGACAGGAGCTCCTACGAGCAGTACTTC. Translating it yields CASDHSDRSSYEQYF.

The rearrangement joins TRBV7-6 to TRBJ2-7, with 7 bases that match TRBD1. The V and J ends lost 2 bases and 6 bases, in that order; junction bases with no gene match: 7. The CDR3 has 14 amino acids. The germline gives CDR1 SGHVS, CDR2 FNYEAQ. CDR3 residues: CASSLRQGNREQYF. CDR3 DNA: TGTGCCAGCAGCTTAAGACAGGGTAACCGCGAGCAGTACTTC.

This chain uses TRBV28 with TRBJ1-1; D may be TRBD1 (5 bases). Trimming removed 6 bases from V and 0 bases from J, with 14 bases in between. CDR1 is MDHEN and CDR2 is SYDVKM in the germline V gene. The CDR3 contains 15 residues. CDR3 residues: CASSQHTGLNTEAFF. The CDR3 nucleotides are TGTGCCAGCAGCCAGCATACAGGTTTGAACACTGAAGCTTTCTTT.

The genes are TRBV28 and TRBJ2-7; D unclear. The germline CDR1 and CDR2 sequences are MDHEN and SYDVKM. The CDR3 runs 13 residues. Trimming left V 5 bases short and J 0 bases short, with 8 bases between. The CDR3 DNA follows: TGTGCCAGCAGTCCAGGCAGCTCCTACGAGCAGTACTTC. It codes for CASSPGSSYEQYF.

The J gene is TRBJ1-5, the V gene TRBV28; tentatively, D is TRBD1 (5 bases). Germline CDR1 and CDR2: MDHEN and SYDVKM. The CDR3 covers 14 residues. Deletions cut 6 bases from V and 11 bases from J, with 20 bases between. This CDR3 reads CASRSSGGVMSQHF. In DNA form, the CDR3 reads TGTGCCAGCAGATCCTCCGGGGGGGTCATGTCCCAGCATTTT.

This clone was recorded once. The V and J genes are TRBV15 and TRBJ2-1; tentatively, D is TRBD1 (5 bases). Germline V gives CDR1 LNHNV, CDR2 YYDKDF (reference sequence). The CDR3 has 14 residues. V gave up 1 base and J gave up 9 bases, with 13 bases separating them. CDR3 DNA: TGTGCCACCAGCAGAGTGGCAGGGTATCCTGAGCAGTTCTTC. Translated, it gives CATSRVAGYPEQFF.

This sequence joins TRBV28 and TRBJ1-4; 8 bases map to TRBD1. Germline loops: CDR1 MDHEN, CDR2 SYDVKM. Losses at the gene ends were 4 bases for V and 8 bases for J; bases not matched to a gene: 6. This CDR3 spans 14 amino acids. The CDR3 region has the DNA TGTGCCAGCAGTTCGCTACAGGGGGACGAAAAACTGTTTTTT. Amino acid sequence: CASSSLQGDEKLFF.

CDR3 DNA sequence: TGTGCCAGCACCCGGGACAGGAGGGAGACCCAGTACTTC. The encoded protein is CASTRDRRETQYF. This chain connects TRBV2 to TRBJ2-5, with 8 nucleotides matching TRBD1. V lost 7 bases to trimming and J lost 5 bases; unmatched junction nucleotides: 6. Germline CDR1 is SNHLY and CDR2 is FYNNEI. This CDR3 has 13 residues. Full variable domain (missing parts from reference TRBV2 and TRBJ2-5): EPEVTQTPSHQVTQMGQEVILRCVPISNHLYFYWYRQILGQKVEFLVSFYNNEISEKSEIFDDQFSVERPDGSNFTLKIRSTKLEDSAMYFCASTRDRRETQYFGPGTRLLVL.

The CDR3 bases are TGTGCCAGCAGCAAAGGAGGGGAGGGACAAACTAGCACAGATACGCAGTATTTT. This translates into CASSKGGEGQTSTDTQYF. The gene calls are TRBV21-1 and TRBJ2-3; the D call TRBD2 from the table was never checked on the DNA. TRBV21-1 is marked as a pseudogene. The CDR3 spans 18 residues.

In its sample, this clone was seen a few times. The rearrangement uses TRBV27 and TRBJ1-6, with TRBD1 matching over 7 bases. V lost 6 bases and J lost 0; bases outside the gene matches: 5. Germline values: CDR1 MNHEY, CDR2 SMNVEV (reference sequence). This CDR3 contains 16 residues. The CDR3 nucleotides read TGTGCCAGCAGGATGACAGGGAGCTCCTATAATTCACCCCTCCACTTT. Protein product: CASRMTGSSYNSPLHF.

As regards this clone: Other DNA variants within this sample encode the same CDR3. The chain couples TRBV15 to TRBJ2-7; TRBD1 agrees at 7 bases. The CDR3 totals 13 residues. CDR1 LNHNV and CDR2 YYDKDF come from the germline V gene (reference sequence). The trim removed 0 bases at V and 4 bases at J, leaving 0 bases unmatched. CDR3 amino acids: CATSRDRGYEQYF. The CDR3 coding sequence is TGTGCCACCAGCAGAGACAGGGGGTACGAGCAGTACTTC.

V is TRBV5-8 and J is TRBJ2-3; D may be TRBD1 (6 bases). The CDR3 covers 14 residues. Trimming left V 3 bases short and J 3 bases short, with 11 bases between. Germline V gene lookup returns CDR1 SGHTS and CDR2 YDEGEE. The CDR3 sequence is CASSYQQGTDTQYF. CDR3 sequence (DNA): TGTGCCAGCAGCTACCAACAGGGAACAGATACGCAGTATTTT.

The V and J genes are TRBV6-5 and TRBJ2-1; tentative D call: TRBD1 (5 bases). Germline CDR1 and CDR2: MNHEY and SVGAGI. CDR3 length: 13 residues. V was cut by 6 bases and J by 7 bases, with 13 bases left in between. In DNA, the CDR3 is TGTGCCAGCAGCACAGGAAATTGGAATGAGCAGTTCTTC. Residues: CASSTGNWNEQFF.

This chain links TRBV5-1 with TRBJ2-1, with TRBD2 identical over 14 bases. The germline V gene encodes CDR1 SGHRS and CDR2 YFSETQ. V gave up 4 bases and J gave up 6 bases; unmatched junction bases: 9. The CDR3 extends over 17 amino acids. The chain's CDR3 is CASSSLAGTSGGNEQFF. The CDR3, as DNA: TGCGCCAGCAGCAGCTTGGCGGGGACTAGCGGGGGCAATGAGCAGTTCTTC.

The CDR3, as DNA: TGTGCCATCAGTGAGTCGGACAGGGCCTATGGCTACACCTTC. It is translated as CAISESDRAYGYTF. The rearrangement uses TRBV10-3 and TRBJ1-2; 8 nucleotides agree with TRBD1. This CDR3 is 14 amino acids long. Trimming took 0 bases from V and 4 from J; bases not matched to a gene: 1. Germline assignment: CDR1 ENHRY and CDR2 SYGVKD.

This rearrangement joins TRBV27 to TRBJ2-1; weak D call: TRBD2 (6 bases). CDR3 length equals 14 residues. V gave up 5 bases and J gave up 2 bases, with 10 bases separating them. Germline V CDR1 and CDR2: MNHEY, SMNVEV (reference sequence). CDR3 sequence reads: CASSPGAPYNEQFF. The CDR3, as DNA: TGTGCCAGCAGTCCGGGAGCCCCCTACAATGAGCAGTTCTTC.

The genes are TRBV2 and TRBJ2-6, with a tentative D call TRBD1 (6 bases). The CDR3 is 17 amino acids. The ends were cut back, 4 bases at V and 0 bases at J, with 13 bases in the middle. Germline V gene data show CDR1 as SNHLY and CDR2 as FYNNEI. CDR3 region: CASSGWTESSGANVLTF. The CDR3 region has the DNA TGTGCCAGCAGTGGATGGACAGAGAGCTCTGGGGCCAACGTCCTGACTTTC.

The chain couples TRBV29-1 to TRBJ2-5; 9 positions agree with TRBD1. V lost 1 base to trimming and J lost 4 bases; unmatched junction nucleotides: 4. The germline V gene has CDR1 SQVTM and CDR2 ANQGSEA. This CDR3 has 14 residues. The CDR3 coding sequence is TGCAGCGTTGAAGGACAGGGGGGTCGAGAGACCCAGTACTTC. Its translation: CSVEGQGGRETQYF.

The chain recombines TRBV6-5 with TRBJ2-3; D is possibly TRBD1 (6 bases). Germline values: CDR1 MNHEY, CDR2 SVGAGI. The V gene lost 4 bases and the J gene lost 5 bases, with 16 bases spanning the gap. This CDR3 has 15 amino acids. The CDR3 DNA is TGTGCCAGCAGTTCTTCAGGGGTGGATGGAGATACGCAGTATTTT. This sequence encodes CASSSSGVDGDTQYF.

The J gene is TRBJ2-3, the V gene TRBV11-3; 7 bases line up with TRBD1. Germline lookup yields CDR1 SGHNT and CDR2 YENEEA. There are 14 residues in the CDR3. Trimming cost V 6 bases and J 2 bases; bases outside gene matches: 5. The CDR3 reads CASSRGQATDTQYF. The CDR3, as DNA: TGTGCCAGCAGTCGCGGACAGGCCACAGATACGCAGTATTTT.

The V call is TRBV2, the J call TRBJ1-1; the D gene is possibly TRBD1 (6 bases). The CDR3 is made up of 11 amino acids. V was cut by 10 bases and J by 14 bases, with 20 bases left in between. Germline-derived CDR1 and CDR2 are SNHLY and FYNNEI. This CDR3 reads CATSRDTTLFF. CDR3 bases: TGTGCCACCAGCCGGGACACCACTCTCTTCTTT.

The chain couples TRBV7-9 to TRBJ1-1; no firm D call. V was clipped by 3 bases and J by 7 bases, with 9 bases between them. CDR1 is SEHNR, CDR2 FQNEAQ, per germline (reference sequence). The CDR3 runs to 12 residues. The CDR3 DNA follows: TGTGCCAGCAGCTTTGAGGATAGTGAAGCTTTCTTT. Its translation: CASSFEDSEAFF.